This T cell receptor (beta chain) is drawn from a study of blood T cell repertoires in COVID-19. Study-wide background: The United States, Italy and Spain were the sources of the acute and convalescent COVID-19 samples. In each case, the material was cDNA or gDNA derived from T cells, B-cell-depleted T cells, or PBMCs.

Individuals aged roughly 18 to 90 years were recruited from around 22 US areas. In the study's own analysis: Cell counts per sample came from amplifying reference gene primers. Repertoires were generated with immunoSEQ multiplex PCR, while TCRdb's copy carries only in-frame clones and drops some. The V and J calls and clone size come from that table; D and trimming were worked out from the DNA. The data show under 250,000 clones, with 85% to 90% seen just once and less than 4% held by the top ten. The CDR3 is 15 amino acids. The V end lost 0 bases, the J end lost 2 bases, and 9 bases lay between the germline ends. Per germline, CDR1 LGHDT and CDR2 YNNKEL (reference sequence).

This clonotype originated in a woman in her 30s with acute COVID-19. The sample comprised PBMCs or T cells enriched from blood (not recorded which). The V call is TRBV3-1 (or the pseudogene TRBV3-2), the J call TRBJ2-3; D not resolved. CDR3: CASSQEALITDTQYF. CDR3 DNA: TGTGCCAGCAGCCAAGAAGCACTTATCACAGATACGCAGTATTTT.